Following are 19 T cell receptor beta chains from one sample sequenced in a study of tumor-infiltrating lymphocytes in primary liver carcinoma. They got blood RNA out of unsorted whole blood and also pulled out germline DNA. Constant-region priming of roughly 0.45 ug total RNA yielded TCR beta cDNA. What produced the TCR beta libraries was three nested multiplex PCR rounds using slightly modified ARM-PCR. The two initial PCR rounds, roughly 10 cycles each, used TRBV1-TRBV30 forward and C-beta reverse primers. One entry per CDR3 protein, called by TCRdb with MiXCR from the multiplex PCR reads. The sample lists nearly 200,000 distinct CDR3 sequences; approximately 64% were seen once. Specimen: peripheral blood. These receptors originate from a woman aged 55-70 years with primary liver carcinoma and hepatitis B virus infection.

In the case of this clonotype: Germline and junction disagree at one end, which may indicate a read error. The V gene is TRBV11-2, the J gene TRBJ2-4; the D gene is possibly TRBD2 (5 bases). This CDR3 is 16 amino acids long. The germline gives CDR1 SGHAT, CDR2 FQNNGV. This chain's CDR3 is CASSSPGGRGSNFQYF. CDR3 coding DNA: TGTGCCAGCAGCTCACCCGGCGGGCGTGGGAGTAACTTTCAATACTTC.

On this clonotype itself: A single base separates this from a much larger clone, so it may be a read error. The V call is TRBV10-3, the J call TRBJ2-2; perhaps TRBD2 as D (5 bases). This CDR3 has 13 residues. Deletions cut 6 bases from V and 6 bases from J, with 11 bases between. Germline CDR1 is ENHRY and CDR2 is SYGVKD. CDR3 amino acids: CAISLSSPGELFF. The CDR3 DNA reads as TGTGCCATCAGCTTGTCTAGCCCCGGGGAGCTGTTTTTT.

This clonotype has more than one count but fewer than ten. This chain connects TRBV24-1 to TRBJ2-2, with 7 positions matching TRBD2. The CDR3 has 14 residues. V was pared by 3 bases and J by 6 bases, with 3 bases of the junction left unmatched. Germline assignment: CDR1 KGHDR and CDR2 SFDVKD. CDR3 region: CATSDPRGAGELFF. Written as DNA, the CDR3 is TGTGCCACCAGTGATCCTCGGGGGGCCGGGGAGCTGTTTTTT.

Notes on this clonotype: The conserved final phenylalanine or tryptophan is absent from the CDR3, which likely points to a read error. The DNA is omitted, as the CDR3 cannot be located on it reliably, and the CDR3 follows TCRdb's listing. The V and J genes are TRBV11-2 and TRBJ1-1. CDR1 SGHAT and CDR2 FQNNGV come from the germline V gene. The CDR3 numbers 13 amino acids, ends counted. CDR3 in amino acids: CASSSRLDSETFS.

J is TRBJ1-1 and V is TRBV5-4; 10 bases align to TRBD1. Looked up from germline, CDR1 is SGHNT and CDR2 is YYREEE (reference sequence). The CDR3 runs 18 residues. Trimming at V came to 0 bases and at J to 5 bases, leaving 13 bases not matched to a gene. In nucleotides, the CDR3 is TGTGCCAGCAGCTTGGATATCCTCAGACAGGGGGCCAGGACTGAAGCTTTCTTT. Residues: CASSLDILRQGARTEAFF.

About this clonotype itself: Mismatch with germline at one junction end may stem from a read error. The V call is TRBV11-3, the J call TRBJ2-5; 7 bases are a match to TRBD1. Germline CDR1 reads SGHNT; CDR2 reads YENEEA. This CDR3 region has 14 residues. The CDR3 DNA reads TGTGCTAGCAGCTGGACAGGCCTCCTAGAGACCCAGTACTTC. Protein product: CASSWTGLLETQYF. The complete variable domain, with remaining parts taken from reference TRBV11-3 and TRBJ2-5, reads EAGVVQSPRYKIIEKKQPVAFWCNPISGHNTLYWYLQNLGQGPELLIRYENEEAVDDSQLPKDRFSAERLKGVDSTLKIQPAELGDSAVYLCASSWTGLLETQYFGPGTRLLVL.

J is TRBJ2-1 and V is TRBV28, with no clear D. The CDR3 is made up of 12 amino acids. The germline gives CDR1 MDHEN, CDR2 SYDVKM. Trimming took off 10 bases at V and 5 bases at J, with 12 bases between the two ends. The CDR3 nucleotides are TGTGCCAACAGATCTACAAACAATGAGCAGTTCTTC. Protein: CANRSTNNEQFF.

The chain recombines TRBV11-2 with TRBJ2-7; 8 nucleotides match TRBD1. CDR3 length equals 15 residues. Germline lookup yields CDR1 SGHAT and CDR2 FQNNGV. The trim removed 0 bases at V and 2 bases at J, leaving 3 bases unmatched. CDR3 in DNA: TGTGCCAGCAGCTTAGATCTGACAGGGGCCTACGAGCAGTACTTC. It codes for CASSLDLTGAYEQYF.

A remark on this clonotype: One base away lies a much larger clone, so this may be a sequencing read error. J is TRBJ2-7 and V is TRBV4-1, with D possibly matching TRBD2 (5 bases). The CDR3 spans 15 residues. CDR1 and CDR2 (germline): MGHRA, YSYEKL. CDR3 nucleotide sequence: TGCGTCAGCAGCCCCGAAGAGCTAGCAGATTACGAGCAGTACTTC. Translated: CVSSPEELADYEQYF.

At least ten counts were recorded for this clonotype. This CDR3 reads CASSSDRVEAQYF. The CDR3 coding sequence is TGTGCCAGCAGCTCCGACAGGGTTGAGGCCCAGTACTTC. The genes are TRBV11-2 and TRBJ2-5, with 7 bases lining up with TRBD1. The CDR3 runs 13 residues. Germline V gene lookup returns CDR1 SGHAT and CDR2 FQNNGV. V shed 4 bases and J 9 bases; nucleotides not matched to a gene: 8.

The chain recombines TRBV5-5 with TRBJ2-6, with D perhaps matching TRBD1 or TRBD2 (5 bases each). V dropped 1 base and J dropped 0 bases, with 11 bases sitting between them. This CDR3 has 17 residues. Germline values: CDR1 SGHKS, CDR2 YYEKEE (reference sequence). The CDR3 coding sequence is TGTGCCAGCAGCTTGTCACGTGGGGGCTCTGGGGCCAACGTCCTGACTTTC. It specifies CASSLSRGGSGANVLTF. Full variable domain (outside the CDR3, taken from reference TRBV5-5 and TRBJ2-6): DAGVTQSPTHLIKTRGQQVTLRCSPISGHKSVSWYQQVLGQGPQFIFQYYEKEERGRGNFPDRFSARQFPNYSSELNVNALLLGDSALYLCASSLSRGGSGANVLTFGAGSRLTVL.

Note on this clonotype: Its ends do not fully match the called genes, so a read error is possible. The chain has TRBV5-6 and TRBJ1-4; 8 nucleotides match TRBD1. CDR3 length equals 15 residues. Germline loops: CDR1 SGHDT, CDR2 YYEEEE. The DNA for the CDR3 is TGTGCTAGCAGCTTGTCCAGGACAGGGAATGAAAAACTGTTTTTT. Translated: CASSLSRTGNEKLFF.

This clonotype was seen only once. CDR3: CASSLVGLYCNEQFF. The CDR3 DNA reads as TGTGCCAGCAGCTTAGTGGGACTATACTGCAATGAGCAGTTCTTC. The chain employs TRBV11-2 and TRBJ2-1; 7 positions match TRBD2. J was trimmed by 6 bases and V by 1 base; bases with no gene match: 6. The germline CDR1 and CDR2 sequences are SGHAT and FQNNGV. The CDR3 contains 15 residues.

As to this clonotype: A much larger clonotype is one base distant, so this may be a read error. As the CDR3 is not closed by the conserved phenylalanine or tryptophan, this likely results from a read error. The genes are TRBV10-3 and TRBJ2-7, with D uncertain. This CDR3 is 11 amino acids long. Germline CDR1 reads ENHRY; CDR2 reads SYGVKD. Trimming stripped 2 bases from V and 3 bases from J, with 2 bases between. Here the CDR3 DNA reads TGTGCCATCAGTGAGATCTACGAGCAGTACTCC. Its protein product is CAISEIYEQYS.

V usage is TRBV11-2 and J usage is TRBJ1-5, with a weak D call TRBD1 (6 bases). Between the trimmed V and J ends, which lost 9 bases and 5 bases, there was a span of 17 bases. Germline V gene sequence: CDR1 SGHAT, CDR2 FQNNGV. This CDR3 spans 14 amino acids. CDR3 region: CASSPVGGYQPQHF. Here the CDR3 DNA reads TGTGCCAGTAGCCCGGTGGGGGGCTATCAGCCCCAGCATTTT. Full variable domain (missing parts from reference TRBV11-2 and TRBJ1-5): EAGVAQSPRYKIIEKRQSVAFWCNPISGHATLYWYQQILGQGPKLLIQFQNNGVVDDSQLPKDRFSAERLKGVDSTLKIQPAKLEDSAVYLCASSPVGGYQPQHFGDGTRLSIL.

The table lists this clonotype with a few counts. With a much larger clone just one base away, this may be a read error. The chain is built from TRBV5-1 and TRBJ2-2; D might be TRBD2 (5 bases). The CDR3 has 14 residues. CDR1 and CDR2 (germline): SGHRS, YFSETQ. CDR3 sequence reads: CASKGSLGPGEPFF. The CDR3 nucleotides are TGCGCCAGCAAAGGTTCGCTAGGGCCCGGGGAGCCGTTTTTT. The full variable domain, rest sourced from reference TRBV5-1 and TRBJ2-2, is KAGVTQTPRYLIKTRGQQVTLSCSPISGHRSVSWYQQTPGQGLQFLFEYFSETQRNKGNFPGRFSGRQFSNSRSEMNVSTLELGDSALYLCASKGSLGPGEPFFGEGSRLTVL.

This clonotype was recorded only once. A single base separates this from a much larger clone, so it may be a read error. This chain connects TRBV6-1 to TRBJ2-7, with TRBD1 matching over 8 bases. V was clipped by 7 bases and J by 2 bases; unmatched bases: 7. Germline CDR1 MNHNS, CDR2 SASEGT. The CDR3 has 14 residues. The CDR3 DNA reads as TGTGCCAGCACCCGCGCAGGGGGCACCTACGAGCAGTACTTC. This gives the protein CASTRAGGTYEQYF.

As to this clonotype: A junction boundary mismatches the germline segment, possibly from a read error. The chain has TRBV14 and TRBJ2-7; 10 bases line up with TRBD2. Germline CDR1 reads SGHDN; CDR2 reads FVKESK. CDR3 length: 15 residues. CDR3 sequence: CASSLLAGVTYEQCF. The CDR3 DNA follows: TGTGCCAGCAGCCTGCTAGCGGGAGTTACCTACGAGCAGTGCTTC.

Note on this clonotype: This could be a read error, since a much larger clone is one nucleotide away. V gene TRBV6-5 combines with J gene TRBJ1-6; 7 bases fit TRBD1. Germline V lookup: CDR1 MNHEY, CDR2 SVGAGI. The V and J ends lost 6 bases and 8 bases, in that order; junction bases with no gene match: 4. The CDR3 is 13 residues long. CDR3 nucleotides: TGTGCCAGCAGACAGGGGTGCGATTCACCCCTCCACTTT. Its protein is CASRQGCDSPLHF.